Here is one T cell receptor (beta chain) with its context. The CDR3 has 14 amino acids. J gave up 5 bases and V 2 bases, and 6 bases lay outside the gene matches. Looked up from germline, CDR1 is SGHRS and CDR2 is YFSETQ. Using immunoSEQ multiplex PCR, the repertoire was profiled, and TCRdb retains in-frame clones only, with some absent. Among about 63,000 clones listed, less than 85% were seen once. This entry comes from a study of T cells in tumors after PD-1 blockade. Study-level information: No patient had prior checkpoint blockade, systemic immunosuppression, or radiotherapy within 4 weeks. Blood samples averaged around 110,000 templates (range about 23,000-260,000) and fewer than 40,000 unique clonotypes. Patients received pembrolizumab 200 mg every 3 weeks or cemiplimab 350 mg every 2 weeks.

Tumor or blood genomic DNA was sequenced, with inputs of about 550 ng to 6,500 ng. The sequence was collected from a human donor with basal cell carcinoma. This sample comprised PBMCs, obtained after anti-PD-1 treatment. The genes are TRBV5-1 and TRBJ1-1; 7 bases agree with TRBD1. The CDR3 region is CASSFGTVGTEAFF. CDR3 in DNA: TGCGCCAGCAGCTTCGGGACAGTGGGGACTGAAGCTTTCTTT.